These 7 T cell receptor beta chains share one sample of origin, sequenced in a study of blood T cell repertoires in COVID-19. Clones were sequenced by immunoSEQ multiplex PCR, and TCRdb holds only the in-frame ones, with some missing. This table has tens of thousands of clones, about 87% appearing once. The sample was peripheral blood. The receptors derive from a man between 45 and 60 years old with active COVID-19.

This chain uses TRBV7-3 with TRBJ2-1; 16 bases are shared with TRBD2. V dropped 4 bases and J dropped 7; count of bases not matched to a gene: 7. This CDR3 region has 17 residues. Germline lookup yields CDR1 SGHTA and CDR2 FQGTGA. The CDR3 region has the DNA TGTGCCAGCAGCTCAACCGGGACTAGCGGGAGGGCTAATGAGCAGTTCTTC. As protein: CASSSTGTSGRANEQFF.

The V and J genes are TRBV27 and TRBJ2-3, with D perhaps TRBD2 (7 bases). Trimming removed 5 bases at V and 6 bases at J, with 12 bases between. The V gene's germline CDR1 is MNHEY and CDR2 SMNVEV (reference sequence). The CDR3 length is 13 residues. In nucleotides, the CDR3 is TGTGCCAGCAGTGATAGGGGGGGGGATACGCAGTATTTT. Translation: CASSDRGGDTQYF.

This chain uses TRBV18 with TRBJ1-4; possibly TRBD1 for D (5 bases). The CDR3 is made up of 15 amino acids. V gave up 1 base and J gave up 4 bases, with 10 bases separating them. Germline V gene data show CDR1 as KGHSH and CDR2 as LQKENI. This chain's CDR3 is CASSPQQDINEKLFF. The CDR3 nucleotides are TGTGCCAGCTCACCACAACAGGATATTAATGAAAAACTGTTTTTT. The whole variable domain, remainder taken from reference TRBV18 and TRBJ1-4, is NAGVMQNPRHLVRRRGQEARLRCSPMKGHSHVYWYRQLPEEGLKFMVYLQKENIIDESGMPKERFSAEFPKEGPSILRIQQVVRGDSAAYFCASSPQQDINEKLFFGSGTQLSVL.

The chain has TRBV6-2 or TRBV6-3 and TRBJ2-3; 9 bases agree with TRBD1. Germline lookup yields CDR1 MNHEY and CDR2 SVGEGT. This CDR3 is 19 amino acids long. The J segment lost 2 bases and the V segment lost 5 bases, leaving 17 bases of the junction unmatched. CDR3 region: CASSMTPGTGFAITDTQYF. As DNA, the CDR3 is TGTGCCAGCAGTATGACCCCCGGGACAGGGTTCGCCATCACAGATACGCAGTATTTT.

The chain recombines TRBV6-6 with TRBJ2-2, with TRBD2 matching 11 bases. This CDR3 is built from 15 residues. The ends lost 4 bases at V and 6 bases at J; junction bases unmatched: 4. Germline CDR1 reads MNHNY; CDR2 reads SVGAGI (reference sequence). CDR3 sequence (DNA): TGTGCCAGCAGTTTAGCGGGAGGGTCTGCCGGGGAGCTGTTTTTT. Protein: CASSLAGGSAGELFF.

V gene TRBV4-1 combines with J gene TRBJ1-5, with D perhaps TRBD1 (6 bases). The CDR3 runs to 17 residues. V was pared by 9 bases and J by 0 bases, with 21 bases between. Germline V gives CDR1 MGHRA, CDR2 YSYEKL. This CDR3 is CASATGPGRYSNQPQHF. For the CDR3, the DNA is TGCGCCAGTGCTACAGGGCCCGGCCGTTATAGCAATCAGCCCCAGCATTTT.

This clone was found once. CDR3 loop: CASTGPGGVQYF. The CDR3 region has the DNA TGTGCCAGCACTGGCCCAGGAGGGGTACAGTACTTC. This rearrangement joins TRBV28 to TRBJ2-7; perhaps TRBD2 as D (6 bases). Germline CDR1 is MDHEN and CDR2 is SYDVKM. V was pared by 7 bases and J by 10 bases, with 17 bases between. The CDR3 extends over 12 amino acids.